These 24 T cell receptor beta chains came from one sample sequenced in a study of blood T cell repertoires in COVID-19. This table comes from immunoSEQ multiplex PCR, and its TCRdb copy is limited to in-frame clones, with some not included. This sample has under 250,000 clones; roughly 94% occur once, and the top ten carry about 1.3%. The sequencing input was peripheral blood. The receptors derive from a man aged 25 to 45 with acute or convalescent COVID-19.

The chain carries TRBV7-9 and TRBJ2-3; 9 positions match TRBD1. CDR3 length: 16 residues. Germline CDR1 is SEHNR and CDR2 is FQNEAQ (reference sequence). J was trimmed by 5 bases and V by 4 bases; bases with no gene match: 10. For the CDR3, the DNA is TGTGCCAGCAGCTATACCTCCGGGACAGGGTTAGATACGCAGTATTTT. Protein sequence: CASSYTSGTGLDTQYF.

The chain recombines TRBV5-1 with TRBJ1-6; 7 nucleotides match TRBD1. The germline V gene encodes CDR1 SGHRS and CDR2 YFSETQ. The CDR3 has 15 amino acids. V lost 1 base, J lost 5 bases, and 3 bases stayed unmatched. CDR3 coding DNA: TGCGCCAGCAGCTTGATGACAGGGAATAATTCACCCCTCCACTTT. Translation: CASSLMTGNNSPLHF.

CDR3 in DNA: TGTGCCAGCAGCCAAGGGGAGGGAAATGAGCAGTTCTTC. This sequence encodes CASSQGEGNEQFF. The genes are TRBV3-1 (or the pseudogene TRBV3-2) and TRBJ2-1; TRBD2 agrees at 7 bases. Germline CDR1 LGHDT, CDR2 YNNKEL (reference sequence). The CDR3 is 13 residues long. J lost 7 bases, V lost 1 base, and 1 base had no gene match.

This clone has just one count. The V gene is TRBV6-1, the J gene TRBJ2-4; 9 bases match TRBD2. Germline V gene lookup returns CDR1 MNHNS and CDR2 SASEGT. V gave up 2 bases and J gave up 0 bases; unmatched junction bases: 8. CDR3 size: 18 residues. CDR3 residues: CASSELAGHSLAKNIQYF. For the CDR3, the DNA is TGTGCCAGCAGTGAACTAGCGGGACACTCCCTAGCCAAAAACATTCAGTACTTC.

The V and J genes are TRBV6-5 and TRBJ2-5; 9 bases agree with TRBD2. This CDR3 has 15 residues. Germline CDR1 MNHEY, CDR2 SVGAGI. The ends lost 5 bases at V and 1 base at J; junction bases unmatched: 5. In DNA, the CDR3 is TGTGCCAGCAGTCATAGCGGGGGATCCCAAGAGACCCAGTACTTC. Translating it yields CASSHSGGSQETQYF.

This clone showed up just once. The rearrangement joins TRBV11-2 to TRBJ1-2; D remains ambiguous. In germline, CDR1 is SGHAT, CDR2 FQNNGV. This CDR3 contains 12 residues. Trimming left V 2 bases short and J 4 bases short, with 5 bases between. The CDR3 nucleotides read TGTGCCAGCAGCTTAACGGGCTATGGCTACACCTTC. Translation: CASSLTGYGYTF.

The rearrangement joins TRBV19 to TRBJ2-7, with a weak D call TRBD2 (6 bases). V was clipped by 4 bases and J by 3 bases, with 10 bases between them. The CDR3 covers 13 residues. Germline V gives CDR1 LNHDA, CDR2 SQIVND (reference sequence). This chain's CDR3 is CASSNQGGYEQYF. The CDR3 DNA is TGTGCCAGTAGTAACCAGGGAGGCTACGAGCAGTACTTC. Using reference TRBV19 and TRBJ2-7 for the parts outside the CDR3, the full variable domain is DGGITQSPKYLFRKEGQNVTLSCEQNLNHDAMYWYRQDPGQGLRLIYYSQIVNDFQKGDIAEGYSVSREKKESFPLTVTSAQKNPTAFYLCASSNQGGYEQYFGPGTRLTVT.

The chain carries TRBV30 and TRBJ2-5, with TRBD2 matching over 9 bases. Germline assignment: CDR1 GTSNPN and CDR2 SVGIG (reference sequence). With 2 bases clipped from V and 5 bases from J, the junction kept 6 bases outside the gene matches. This CDR3 has 14 amino acids. The CDR3 loop reads CAWSPSGIAETQYF. The CDR3 DNA is TGTGCCTGGAGTCCTAGCGGGATTGCGGAGACCCAGTACTTC.

The J gene is TRBJ2-7, the V gene TRBV5-5; 7 bases are shared with TRBD2. The CDR3 sequence is 14 residues long. V shed 4 bases and J 2 bases; nucleotides not matched to a gene: 6. The V gene's germline CDR1 is SGHKS and CDR2 YYEKEE (reference sequence). The DNA of the CDR3 is TGTGCCAGCAGCGTTTGGGGGGGTCCCTACGAGCAGTACTTC. Protein sequence: CASSVWGGPYEQYF.

This rearrangement joins TRBV6-5 to TRBJ2-1; TRBD2 agrees at 9 bases. Trimming removed 2 bases from V and 8 bases from J; junction bases left unmatched: 10. The CDR3 is made up of 16 amino acids. The germline gives CDR1 MNHEY, CDR2 SVGAGI. CDR3 in amino acids: CASSYGPLTSGDEQFF. CDR3 coding DNA: TGTGCCAGCAGTTACGGCCCGCTGACTAGCGGAGATGAGCAGTTCTTC.

The V and J genes are TRBV6-5 and TRBJ1-5; 8 bases match TRBD1. Losses at the gene ends were 7 bases for V and 5 bases for J; bases not matched to a gene: 4. This CDR3 comprises 13 residues. Germline CDR1 and CDR2: MNHEY and SVGAGI. CDR3 in amino acids: CASTDRDYQPQHF. The CDR3 nucleotides are TGTGCCAGCACGGACAGGGATTATCAGCCCCAGCATTTT.

In its sample, this clone was seen once. V usage is TRBV6-5 and J usage is TRBJ2-7; no clear D. Trimming stripped 4 bases from V and 1 base from J, with 8 bases between. This CDR3 contains 13 residues. Germline values: CDR1 MNHEY, CDR2 SVGAGI. The CDR3 loop reads CASSFRGSYEQYF. For the CDR3, the DNA is TGTGCCAGCAGTTTCCGCGGATCCTACGAGCAGTACTTC.

This chain uses TRBV5-4 with TRBJ2-7; possibly TRBD2 for D (5 bases). Germline V gene lookup returns CDR1 SGHNT and CDR2 YYREEE (reference sequence). The CDR3 covers 14 residues. Trimming shortened V by 4 bases and J by 2 bases, and 13 bases separated the two germline ends. The CDR3 spells CASSREGSAYEQYF. DNA for the CDR3: TGTGCCAGCAGCCGGGAAGGCAGCGCCTACGAGCAGTACTTC.

The rearrangement uses TRBV6-2 or TRBV6-3 and TRBJ1-5, with D hard to call. This CDR3 region has 14 residues. V was cut by 4 bases and J by 4 bases, with 11 bases left in between. CDR1 is MNHEY and CDR2 is SVGEGT in the germline V gene. CDR3 sequence (DNA): TGTGCCAGCAGTTCCCTCCGAGGGAATCAGCCCCAGCATTTT. Protein sequence: CASSSLRGNQPQHF.

The chain has TRBV30 and TRBJ1-2, with D uncertain. V gave up 2 bases and J gave up 6 bases, with 13 bases separating them. Germline V CDR1 and CDR2: GTSNPN, SVGIG (reference sequence). The CDR3 consists of 13 residues. The CDR3 sequence is CAWSRYSSDGYTF. DNA of the CDR3: TGTGCCTGGAGTCGGTATAGTAGTGATGGCTACACCTTC.

The chain employs TRBV12-5 and TRBJ1-1; maybe TRBD1 (6 bases). CDR3 length: 13 residues. Germline CDR1 is LGHNT and CDR2 is FRNRAP. V was cut by 6 bases and J by 3 bases, with 11 bases left in between. The CDR3 bases are TGTGCTAGTGGCAGGGGTGAGTACACTGAAGCTTTCTTT. Amino acid sequence: CASGRGEYTEAFF. Based on the CDR3 plus reference TRBV12-5 and TRBJ1-1, the full variable domain is DARVTQTPRHKVTEMGQEVTMRCQPILGHNTVFWYRQTMMQGLELLAYFRNRAPLDDSGMPKDRFSAEMPDATLATLKIQPSEPRDSAVYFCASGRGEYTEAFFGQGTRLTVV.

The CDR3 sequence: CASSLYTDTQYF. DNA of the CDR3: TGTGCCAGCAGTCTCTACACAGATACGCAGTATTTT. V usage is TRBV12-3 or TRBV12-4 and J usage is TRBJ2-3, with D unresolved. The CDR3 consists of 12 residues. Between the trimmed V and J ends, which lost 5 bases and 2 bases, there was a span of 5 bases.

The chain uses TRBV28 and TRBJ1-1, with D unresolved. Trimming removed 3 bases from V and 7 bases from J, with 12 bases in between. The germline V gene has CDR1 MDHEN and CDR2 SYDVKM. This CDR3 is 13 amino acids long. DNA of the CDR3: TGTGCCAGCAGTTTGTCGCACAGACATGAAGCTTTCTTT. Translated, it gives CASSLSHRHEAFF.

This chain joins TRBV19 and TRBJ1-4, with TRBD1 identical over 9 bases. Germline-derived CDR1 and CDR2 are LNHDA and SQIVND (reference sequence). The CDR3 is 14 residues long. J gave up 4 bases and V 11 bases, and 8 bases lay outside the gene matches. CDR3 loop: CASGQGHRNEKLFF. CDR3 nucleotides: TGTGCCTCGGGACAGGGTCACCGTAATGAAAAACTGTTTTTT.

The chain joins TRBV7-8 to TRBJ1-5; D call uncertain. V shed 1 base and J shed 4 bases, with 5 bases lying between them. Looked up from germline, CDR1 is SGHVS and CDR2 is FQNEAQ. This CDR3 spans 13 amino acids. CDR3 residues: CASSLVTNQPQHF. The CDR3 DNA reads TGTGCCAGCAGCTTAGTAACAAATCAGCCCCAGCATTTT.

This chain connects TRBV25-1 to TRBJ1-6; TRBD1 is a possible D gene (5 bases). CDR3 length: 16 amino acids. The V end was cut by 4 bases, the J end by 7 bases, with 17 bases between. Germline V gives CDR1 MGHDK, CDR2 SYGVNS. The CDR3 spells CASSGRSTVNNSPLHF. The CDR3 nucleotides read TGTGCCAGCAGTGGACGCTCGACAGTTAACAATTCACCCCTCCACTTT. Complete variable domain (other parts from reference TRBV25-1 and TRBJ1-6): EADIYQTPRYLVIGTGKKITLECSQTMGHDKMYWYQQDPGMELHLIHYSYGVNSTEKGDLSSESTVSRIRTEHFPLTLESARPSHTSQYLCASSGRSTVNNSPLHFGNGTRLTVT.

This sequence joins TRBV3-1 (or the pseudogene TRBV3-2) and TRBJ2-7, with 11 bases fitting TRBD2. The V gene's germline CDR1 is LGHDT and CDR2 YNNKEL (reference sequence). This CDR3 is 16 amino acids long. V shed 1 base and J 6 bases; nucleotides not matched to a gene: 8. CDR3 nucleotides: TGTGCCAGCAGCCAAGGGGGACTAGCGGCTTCGGGCGAGCAGTACTTC. Translation: CASSQGGLAASGEQYF.

The CDR3 sequence: CASSLGRGLLSSTDTQYF. As DNA, the CDR3 is TGTGCCAGCAGCTTAGGGCGGGGGTTACTCAGTAGCACAGATACGCAGTATTTT. This chain joins TRBV7-6 and TRBJ2-3; 7 bases line up with TRBD2. The CDR3 has 18 residues. Germline CDR1 reads SGHVS; CDR2 reads FNYEAQ. Trimming at V came to 1 base and at J to 0 bases, leaving 10 bases not matched to a gene. Full variable domain (outside the CDR3, taken from reference TRBV7-6 and TRBJ2-3): GAGVSQSPRYKVTKRGQDVALRCDPISGHVSLYWYRQALGQGPEFLTYFNYEAQQDKSGLPNDRFSAERPEGSISTLTIQRTEQRDSAMYRCASSLGRGLLSSTDTQYFGPGTRLTVL.

The chain joins TRBV19 to TRBJ2-2, with 9 positions matching TRBD1. The germline V gene encodes CDR1 LNHDA and CDR2 SQIVND (reference sequence). V lost 6 bases to trimming and J lost 14 bases; unmatched junction nucleotides: 7. The length of the CDR3 is 12 residues. The CDR3, as DNA: TGTGCCAGTAGATATGACAGGGGGTCACTGTTTTTT. This encodes CASRYDRGSLFF.